These T cell receptor beta chains were read from a single sample in a study of beta chain features in type 1 diabetes. The protocol was immunoSEQ multiplex PCR, while the TCRdb copy is restricted to in-frame clones and leaves out a portion. The table includes about 650,000 clones, 9.5% to 15% detected once. The material sequenced was naive CD4+ T cells from blood. The receptor source for this set is a man in his thirties or forties with type 1 diabetes. Both conserved end residues are part of each CDR3. A D gene is named only where the DNA matches it firmly. For some rows the clone size is stated as once, few or many, or as a class when expanded; others skip it.

CDR3 protein	CDR3 DNA	V gene	J gene	clone size	CDR3 length	D gene
CASSQEPGADTQYF	TGTGCCAGCAGCCAAGAACCGGGAGCAGATACGCAGTATTTT	TRBV14	TRBJ2-3	few	14	NA
CASSLARTITQETQYF	TGTGCCAGCAGCTTAGCGCGCACTATCACCCAAGAGACCCAGTACTTC	TRBV7-2	TRBJ2-5	NA	16	NA
CASSYRVGNQPQHF	TGTGCCAGCAGTTACAGGGTCGGCAATCAGCCCCAGCATTTT	TRBV6-5	TRBJ1-5	NA	14	NA
CASSPLGRTGYGYTF	TGTGCCAGCAGTCCATTAGGTCGGACAGGCTATGGCTACACCTTC	TRBV7-9	TRBJ1-2	NA	15	TRBD1
CASSLEGSTGQPQHF	TGCGCCAGCAGCTTGGAGGGCTCCACGGGTCAGCCCCAGCATTTT	TRBV5-1	TRBJ1-5	NA	15	NA
CASSQDKFGRDRDETQYF	TGCGCCAGCAGCCAAGATAAGTTCGGTAGGGACAGGGACGAGACCCAGTACTTC	TRBV4-3	TRBJ2-5	NA	18	TRBD1
CASSATGAPGNTIYF	TGTGCCAGCAGCGCCACAGGGGCTCCTGGAAACACCATATATTTT	TRBV9	TRBJ1-3	NA	15	TRBD1
CASSITNYGYTF	TGTGCCAGCAGTATAACTAACTATGGCTACACCTTC	TRBV25-1	TRBJ1-2	NA	12	NA
CASSEGTGPYEQYF	TGCGCCAGCAGCGAAGGGACAGGCCCGTACGAGCAGTACTTC	TRBV5-1	TRBJ2-7	few	14	TRBD1
CASNDPGTTITNTQYF	TGTGCCAGCAATGACCCCGGGACAACAATTACGAATACGCAGTATTTT	TRBV28	TRBJ2-3	few	16	NA
CASSLNGGPYEQYF	TGTGCCAGCAGCTTAAACGGGGGGCCCTACGAGCAGTACTTC	TRBV7-2	TRBJ2-7	few	14	NA
CASSEQGGSPLHF	TGTGCCAGCAGTGAACAGGGGGGCTCACCCCTCCACTTT	TRBV6-1	TRBJ1-6	NA	13	TRBD1
CASSGGTVPRTGELFF	TGTGCCAGCAGCGGGGGGACAGTACCTAGGACCGGGGAGCTGTTTTTT	TRBV9	TRBJ2-2	few	16	TRBD1
CASSVQGVGNQPQHF	TGTGCCAGCAGTGTACAGGGGGTAGGCAATCAGCCCCAGCATTTT	TRBV27	TRBJ1-5	NA	15	TRBD1
CASSSARRGPYTQYF	TGTGCCAGCAGCTCCGCCAGGAGGGGCCCCTATACGCAGTATTTT	TRBV5-6	TRBJ2-3	few	15	NA
CASSDDRGMMPQHF	TGTGCCAGCAGTGACGACAGGGGAATGATGCCCCAGCATTTT	TRBV2	TRBJ1-5	NA	14	TRBD1
CASSLITGQAKAYGYTF	TGTGCCAGTAGCCTTATCACGGGGCAGGCGAAGGCCTATGGCTACACCTTC	TRBV19	TRBJ1-2	few	17	NA
CASSLAPHGPYEQYF	TGTGCCAGCAGTTTGGCCCCCCACGGCCCCTACGAGCAGTACTTC	TRBV27	TRBJ2-7	few	15	NA
CASSQVEGNTIYF	TGCGCCAGCAGCCAAGTCGAGGGAAACACCATATATTTT	TRBV4-3	TRBJ1-3	few	13	NA
CASSLTTGQYDEQFF	TGTGCCAGCAGCTTAACGACAGGGCAGTACGATGAGCAGTTCTTC	TRBV7-2	TRBJ2-1	NA	15	TRBD1
CASSLGGSDTGELFF	TGCGCCAGCAGCTTGGGGGGAAGCGACACCGGGGAGCTGTTTTTT	TRBV5-1	TRBJ2-2	NA	15	NA
CAWSVLQANFYGYTF	TGTGCCTGGAGTGTACTTCAGGCGAACTTCTATGGCTACACCTTC	TRBV30	TRBJ1-2	NA	15	NA
CASSQGWEQYF	TGTGCCAGCAGCCAGGGATGGGAGCAGTACTTC	TRBV11-1	TRBJ2-7	NA	11	NA
CASSPSDRDEQYF	TGTGCCAGCTCACCCTCGGACAGGGACGAGCAGTACTTC	TRBV18	TRBJ2-7	NA	13	TRBD1
CASSQYSNQPQHF	TGTGCCAGCAGCCAGTATAGCAATCAGCCCCAGCATTTT	TRBV5-6	TRBJ1-5	NA	13	NA
CASTGTGIATDTQYF	TGTGCCAGCACCGGAACAGGGATTGCCACAGATACGCAGTATTTT	TRBV2	TRBJ2-3	NA	15	NA
CSVLPTQGNQYF	TGCAGCGTACTGCCTACTCAGGGGAACCAGTACTTC	TRBV29-1	TRBJ2-5	few	12	NA
CAISANNQPQHF	TGTGCCATCAGTGCGAATAATCAGCCCCAGCATTTT	TRBV10-3	TRBJ1-5	few	12	NA
CASSPGLLPGYTF	TGTGCCAGCAGCCCTGGACTCCTTCCCGGCTACACCTTC	TRBV28	TRBJ1-2	NA	13	NA
CASSYSTGAGGYTF	TGTGCCAGCAGTTACTCGACGGGGGCTGGTGGCTACACCTTC	TRBV6-5	TRBJ1-2	few	14	NA
CASSPDTLAGYEQYF	TGTGCCAGCAGCCCAGACACACTCGCAGGTTACGAGCAGTACTTC	TRBV7-2	TRBJ2-7	NA	15	NA
CASSFGTMEQFF	TGTGCCAGCAGCTTCGGAACGATGGAGCAGTTCTTC	TRBV11-2	TRBJ2-1	NA	12	NA